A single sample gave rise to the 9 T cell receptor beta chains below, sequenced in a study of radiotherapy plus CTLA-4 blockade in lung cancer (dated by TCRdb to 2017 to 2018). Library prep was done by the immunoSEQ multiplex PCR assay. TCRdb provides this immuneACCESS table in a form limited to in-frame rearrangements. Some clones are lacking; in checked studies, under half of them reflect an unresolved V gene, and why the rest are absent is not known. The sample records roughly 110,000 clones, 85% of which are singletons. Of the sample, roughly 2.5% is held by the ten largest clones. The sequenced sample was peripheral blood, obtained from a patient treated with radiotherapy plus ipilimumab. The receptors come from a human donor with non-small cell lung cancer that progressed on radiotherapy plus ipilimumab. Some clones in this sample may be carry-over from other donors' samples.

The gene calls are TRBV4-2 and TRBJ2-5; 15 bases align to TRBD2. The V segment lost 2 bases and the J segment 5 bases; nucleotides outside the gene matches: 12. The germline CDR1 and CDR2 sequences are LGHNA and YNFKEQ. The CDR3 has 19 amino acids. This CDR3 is CASSQRRTSGGVSSETQYF. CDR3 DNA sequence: TGTGCCAGCAGCCAACGCCGGACTAGCGGGGGGGTCTCTTCGGAGACCCAGTACTTC.

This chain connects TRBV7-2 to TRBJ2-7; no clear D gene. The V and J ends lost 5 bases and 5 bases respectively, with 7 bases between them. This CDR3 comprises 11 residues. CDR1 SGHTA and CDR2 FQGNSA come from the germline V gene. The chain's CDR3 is CASSKNHEQYF. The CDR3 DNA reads TGTGCCAGCAGCAAAAACCACGAGCAGTACTTC.

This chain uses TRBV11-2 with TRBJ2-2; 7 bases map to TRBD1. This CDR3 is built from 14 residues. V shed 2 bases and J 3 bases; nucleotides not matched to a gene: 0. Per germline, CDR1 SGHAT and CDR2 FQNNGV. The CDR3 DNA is TGTGCCAGCAGCTTAACAGGGGACACCGGGGAGCTGTTTTTT. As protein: CASSLTGDTGELFF.

The CDR3 coding sequence is TGTGCCAGCAGCGTAGTGGCAGCGACCTCCTACGAGCAGTACTTC. This sequence encodes CASSVVAATSYEQYF. The chain joins TRBV9 to TRBJ2-7; D ambiguous. This CDR3 is 15 amino acids long. V dropped 0 bases and J dropped 0 bases, with 10 bases sitting between them. Germline CDR1 is SGDLS and CDR2 is YYNGEE.

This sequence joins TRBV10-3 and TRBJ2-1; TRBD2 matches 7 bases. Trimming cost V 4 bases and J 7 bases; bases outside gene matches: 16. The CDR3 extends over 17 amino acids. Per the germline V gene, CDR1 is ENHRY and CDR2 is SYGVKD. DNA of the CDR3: TGTGCCATCAGTGCTTTTGAGGGGCTAGCGGAGGGGAATGAGCAGTTCTTC. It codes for CAISAFEGLAEGNEQFF.

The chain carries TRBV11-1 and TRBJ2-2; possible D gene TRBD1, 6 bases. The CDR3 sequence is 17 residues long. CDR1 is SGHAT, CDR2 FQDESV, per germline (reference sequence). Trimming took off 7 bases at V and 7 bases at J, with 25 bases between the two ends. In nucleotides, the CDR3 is TGTGCCAGCACCCAAAGCCCCTGGACAGCCAGAGGCGGGGAGCTGTTTTTT. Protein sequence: CASTQSPWTARGGELFF.

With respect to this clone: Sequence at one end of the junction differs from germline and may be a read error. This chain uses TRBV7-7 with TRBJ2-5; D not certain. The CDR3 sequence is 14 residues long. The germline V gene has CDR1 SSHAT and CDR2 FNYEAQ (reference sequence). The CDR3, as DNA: TGTGCTAGCAGCTTAATTGACGGTCAAGAGACCCAGTACTTC. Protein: CASSLIDGQETQYF. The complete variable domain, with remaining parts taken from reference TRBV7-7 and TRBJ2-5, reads GAGVSQSPRYKVTKRGQDVTLRCDPISSHATLYWYQQALGQGPEFLTYFNYEAQPDKSGLPSDRFSAERPEGSISTLTIQRTEQRDSAMYRCASSLIDGQETQYFGPGTRLLVL.

This CDR3 reads CASSWQAHWGTEAFF. Written as DNA, the CDR3 is TGTGCCAGCAGCTGGCAGGCCCACTGGGGCACTGAAGCTTTCTTT. This sequence joins TRBV5-6 and TRBJ1-1, with D unresolved. Germline V lookup: CDR1 SGHDT, CDR2 YYEEEE. The CDR3 covers 15 residues. V lost 3 bases and J 4 bases, leaving 16 bases between the germline ends.

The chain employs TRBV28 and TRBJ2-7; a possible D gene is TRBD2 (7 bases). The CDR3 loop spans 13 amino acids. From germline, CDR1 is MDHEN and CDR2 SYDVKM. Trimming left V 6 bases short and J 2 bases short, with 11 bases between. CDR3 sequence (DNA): TGTGCCAGCAGGACAGGACTAGCCTACGAGCAGTACTTC. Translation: CASRTGLAYEQYF.